This T cell receptor beta chain is from a study of blood T cells in healthy people across ages. V gave up 6 bases and J gave up 2 bases, with 11 bases separating them. This CDR3 spans 12 amino acids. Germline V gene lookup returns CDR1 SQVTM and CDR2 ANQGSEA. This clonotype has at least ten counts. Next came a second PCR, run for about 7 to 12 cycles, which used a sample-barcoded 5' primer along with a J-beta primer mix. Using its own MiXCR run on the 5' RACE reads, TCRdb lists one record per CDR3 protein. Of around 940,000 distinct CDR3 sequences in the sample, just over 50% are singletons; the top ten hold about a fifth.

The source is a woman in her sixties in good health. V and J are TRBV29-1 and TRBJ2-7; maybe TRBD2 (5 bases). Specimen: blood. The CDR3, as DNA: TGCAGCGTCGAGGAGCGGACCTACGAGCAGTACTTC. Translation: CSVEERTYEQYF.